Included here is one TCR beta chain sequence, with context. The sample originates from a study of chronic HIV infection and antiretroviral therapy. TCRdb fed the 5' RACE reads into MiXCR, producing one record per CDR3 protein. The sample comprises approximately 30,000 distinct CDR3 sequences, around 9% of which are singletons, and under 3% rests with the top ten. This TCR was sampled from an adult who had HIV and had not received antiretroviral therapy, or was an uninfected healthy control (not recorded which). Sequencing was performed on peripheral blood.

The CDR3 loop reads CAIHNDRGVNGYTF. Here the CDR3 DNA reads TGTGCCATCCATAACGACAGGGGAGTGAATGGCTACACCTTC. V is TRBV10-3 and J is TRBJ1-2, with TRBD1 identical over 8 bases. The V gene end was trimmed by 8 bases and the J gene end by 6 bases; junction bases not matched to a gene: 11. Germline lookup yields CDR1 ENHRY and CDR2 SYGVKD. The CDR3 runs to 14 residues.